This passage covers 10 T cell receptor beta chains from one sample sequenced in a study of cytomegalovirus exposure and HLA in healthy donors. Both 60 Vbeta primers and 13 Jbeta primers went into the PCR. TCRdb keeps only in-frame clones here, not all; method: immunoSEQ multiplex PCR. The sample carries roughly 110,000 clones, roughly four fifths recorded once. The specimen sequenced was PBMCs. The receptor set was obtained from a woman younger than 30 in good health and CMV-seronegative.

The chain uses TRBV5-1 and TRBJ2-1; 12 bases are a match to TRBD2. V lost 4 bases to trimming and J lost 8 bases; unmatched junction nucleotides: 7. CDR3 size: 15 residues. Germline-derived CDR1 and CDR2 are SGHRS and YFSETQ. In DNA, the CDR3 is TGCGCCAGCAGCCCCACTAGCGGGAGGCGGGATGAGCAGTTCTTC. It translates to CASSPTSGRRDEQFF.

This rearrangement joins TRBV28 to TRBJ2-2; TRBD2 is a possible D gene (7 bases). Germline assignment: CDR1 MDHEN and CDR2 SYDVKM. The V gene lost 4 bases and the J gene lost 5 bases, with 20 bases spanning the gap. CDR3 length equals 17 residues. DNA of the CDR3: TGTGCCAGCAGTTCCCCGGGGGGCCCTCCCTGGACCGGGGAGCTGTTTTTT. Protein sequence: CASSSPGGPPWTGELFF.

The chain joins TRBV6-5 to TRBJ2-1; tentatively, D is TRBD2 (6 bases). V was trimmed by 5 bases and J by 12 bases, leaving 17 bases between them. The germline gives CDR1 MNHEY, CDR2 SVGAGI. The CDR3 covers 13 residues. CDR3 DNA: TGTGCCAGCAGTCTGGGACTCGCGGGGCGGCAGTTCTTC. It yields the protein CASSLGLAGRQFF.

The V gene is TRBV5-1, the J gene TRBJ1-3, with a tentative D call TRBD1 (6 bases). This CDR3 spans 14 amino acids. Germline V CDR1 and CDR2: SGHRS, YFSETQ. V lost 4 bases and J lost 0, with 8 bases in between. The CDR3 is CASSGQNSGNTIYF. The CDR3 DNA sequence: TGCGCCAGCAGCGGACAGAACTCTGGAAACACCATATATTTT.

This clone came up a few times. This sequence joins TRBV5-6 and TRBJ1-1; D gene uncertain. The V gene's germline CDR1 is SGHDT and CDR2 YYEEEE. This CDR3 contains 13 residues. Between the trimmed V and J ends, which lost 4 bases and 1 base, there was a span of 8 bases. For the CDR3, the DNA is TGTGCCAGCAGCCCTGTCGGGAACACTGAAGCTTTCTTT. The encoded protein is CASSPVGNTEAFF.

This rearrangement joins TRBV5-1 to TRBJ1-1; the D is unclear. The CDR3 has 14 amino acids. Germline CDR1 and CDR2: SGHRS and YFSETQ. V was shortened by 0 bases and J by 2 bases, with 8 bases between the two germline ends. As DNA, the CDR3 is TGCGCCAGCAGCTTGGGCAGGTTTAACACTGAAGCTTTCTTT. Its translation: CASSLGRFNTEAFF.

The V and J genes are TRBV11-2 and TRBJ1-1, with TRBD1 as a possible D gene (6 bases). The CDR3 totals 14 residues. The V and J ends lost 6 bases and 0 bases respectively, with 11 bases between them. The germline V gene encodes CDR1 SGHAT and CDR2 FQNNGV. The CDR3 region is CASRIQGMNTEAFF. The DNA for the CDR3 is TGTGCCAGCAGAATCCAGGGGATGAACACTGAAGCTTTCTTT.

Concerning this clone: Other nucleotide sequences from this sample produce the same CDR3. This chain joins TRBV10-3 and TRBJ2-7; 8 bases are a match to TRBD2. The trim removed 3 bases at V and 2 bases at J, leaving 15 bases unmatched. The CDR3 consists of 18 residues. CDR1 and CDR2 from the germline V gene are ENHRY and SYGVKD. The CDR3 nucleotides read TGTGCCATCAGTGAAGAGTTCGGAGGTAGCGGGACTCCCTACGAGCAGTACTTC. It encodes CAISEEFGGSGTPYEQYF.

The chain joins TRBV27 to TRBJ1-5; possibly TRBD1 for D (5 bases). Germline lookup yields CDR1 MNHEY and CDR2 SMNVEV (reference sequence). V lost 0 bases and J lost 6, with 9 bases in between. The CDR3 extends over 14 amino acids. The CDR3 loop is CASSLSGRGQPQHF. For the CDR3, the DNA is TGTGCCAGCAGTTTATCAGGGAGGGGTCAGCCCCAGCATTTT.

This chain uses TRBV6-5 with TRBJ2-1; 10 nucleotides agree with TRBD2. In germline, CDR1 is MNHEY, CDR2 SVGAGI. This CDR3 contains 15 residues. V gave up 2 bases and J gave up 3 bases; unmatched junction bases: 1. CDR3 region: CASSYGLAVYNEQFF. The CDR3 DNA sequence: TGTGCCAGCAGTTACGGACTAGCGGTCTACAATGAGCAGTTCTTC.